Below, one T cell receptor beta chain is given with its context. The data were obtained in a study of technical replicates of blood from a handful of donors. Generated by immunoSEQ multiplex PCR, the TCRdb table keeps only in-frame clones and is missing some. The profile covers about 83,000 clones, with 85% to 95% appearing a single time and over 0.2% taken by the ten largest. This CDR3 contains 14 residues. V gave up 6 bases and J gave up 7 bases; unmatched junction bases: 9. CDR1 and CDR2 (germline): MNHNY, SVGAGI (reference sequence). The sequence derives from a human donor in good health. The chain has TRBV6-6 and TRBJ2-1, with 7 bases matching TRBD1. Sequencing was done on a sample of T cells isolated from PBMCs. CDR3 nucleotides: TGTGCCAGCAGCCAGACAGGGAGAGAAAATGAGCAGTTCTTC. Protein product: CASSQTGRENEQFF.